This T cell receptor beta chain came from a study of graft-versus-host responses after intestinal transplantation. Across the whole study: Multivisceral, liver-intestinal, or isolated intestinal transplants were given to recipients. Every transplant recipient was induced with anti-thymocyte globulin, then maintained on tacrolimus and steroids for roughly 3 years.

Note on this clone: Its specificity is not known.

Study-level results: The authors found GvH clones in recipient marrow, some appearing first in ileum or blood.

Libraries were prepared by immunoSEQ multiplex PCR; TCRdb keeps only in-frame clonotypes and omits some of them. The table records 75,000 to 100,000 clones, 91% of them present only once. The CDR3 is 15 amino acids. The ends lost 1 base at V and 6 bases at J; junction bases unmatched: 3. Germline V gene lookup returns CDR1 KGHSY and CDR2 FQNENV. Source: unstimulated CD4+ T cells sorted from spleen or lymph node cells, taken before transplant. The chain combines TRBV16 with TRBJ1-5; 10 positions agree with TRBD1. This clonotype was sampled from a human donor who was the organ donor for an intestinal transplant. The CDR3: CASSQFRTGGQPQHF. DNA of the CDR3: TGTGCCAGCAGCCAATTCAGGACAGGGGGTCAGCCCCAGCATTTT.